Each of the 5 T cell receptor beta chains below was sequenced from the same sample in a study of early T cells in non-severe SARS-CoV-2 infection. TCRdb recomputed calls from the 5' RACE reads with MiXCR, one row per CDR3 protein. The sample yields 23,000 or so distinct CDR3 sequences, about 5.3% seen once. The sample consisted of whole blood. The receptors derive from an adult who was a healthcare worker with PCR-confirmed SARS-CoV-2 infection or an uninfected control (not recorded which).

This clonotype was seen at least ten times. J is TRBJ2-6 and V is TRBV7-3; D is possibly TRBD1 or TRBD2 (6 bases each). Germline CDR1 is SGHTA and CDR2 is FQGTGA. V shed 2 bases and J shed 0 bases, with 11 bases lying between them. The CDR3 contains 17 residues. The CDR3 sequence is CASSLGGTSSGANVLTF. CDR3 DNA sequence: TGTGCCAGCAGCTTAGGCGGGACAAGCTCTGGGGCCAACGTCCTGACTTTC.

There are many counts of this clonotype. The chain couples TRBV9 to TRBJ2-5; TRBD1 agrees at 7 bases. V lost 5 bases and J lost 0; bases outside the gene matches: 4. Germline V lookup: CDR1 SGDLS, CDR2 YYNGEE. The CDR3 has 14 residues. CDR3 sequence (DNA): TGTGCCAGCAGTATAGGGACAGACCAAGAGACCCAGTACTTC. Its protein is CASSIGTDQETQYF. Together with reference TRBV9 and TRBJ2-5, the CDR3 gives the full variable domain: DSGVTQTPKHLITATGQRVTLRCSPRSGDLSVYWYQQSLDQGLQFLIQYYNGEERAKGNILERFSAQQFPDLHSELNLSSLELGDSALYFCASSIGTDQETQYFGPGTRLLVL.

This clonotype has at least ten counts. CDR3 nucleotide sequence: TGTGCCAGCAGCTTAGGGCGGGTGGCTTTCTTT. Protein product: CASSLGRVAFF. The rearrangement links TRBV7-2 to TRBJ1-1; D is uncertain. V lost 1 base and J 11 bases, leaving 8 bases between the germline ends. The germline V gene encodes CDR1 SGHTA and CDR2 FQGNSA. This CDR3 spans 11 amino acids.

This clonotype has at least ten counts. The rearrangement uses TRBV19 and TRBJ1-1; no firm D call. Trimming stripped 5 bases from V and 0 bases from J, with 10 bases between. The CDR3 covers 14 residues. Germline V gene lookup returns CDR1 LNHDA and CDR2 SQIVND (reference sequence). CDR3 protein: CASSGRGVNTEAFF. CDR3 nucleotides: TGTGCCAGTAGTGGCCGGGGTGTGAACACTGAAGCTTTCTTT. Variable domain in full (rest from reference TRBV19 and TRBJ1-1): DGGITQSPKYLFRKEGQNVTLSCEQNLNHDAMYWYRQDPGQGLRLIYYSQIVNDFQKGDIAEGYSVSREKKESFPLTVTSAQKNPTAFYLCASSGRGVNTEAFFGQGTRLTVV.

The gene calls are TRBV12-3 or TRBV12-4 and TRBJ2-2; a weak D match, TRBD2 (5 bases). Trimming stripped 8 bases from V and 4 bases from J, with 14 bases between. The CDR3 length is 14 residues. The CDR3 region is CASVKVRGTGELFF. CDR3 in DNA: TGTGCCAGCGTCAAAGTTCGGGGCACCGGGGAGCTGTTTTTT.